The 19 T cell receptor beta chains below all came from one sample that was sequenced in a study of blood T cell repertoires in COVID-19. The protocol was immunoSEQ multiplex PCR, while the TCRdb copy is restricted to in-frame clones and leaves out a portion. The sample has 100,000 or so clones; less than 85% are singletons. The sample taken for sequencing was peripheral blood. Every receptor here comes from a woman aged 60 to 75 with acute or convalescent COVID-19.

This sequence joins TRBV5-1 and TRBJ1-3; D call uncertain. The CDR3 runs 14 residues. The V gene's germline CDR1 is SGHRS and CDR2 YFSETQ. Trimming took 4 bases from V and 0 from J, leaving 8 bases between them. CDR3: CASSPGSSGNTIYF. CDR3 coding DNA: TGCGCCAGCAGCCCGGGGAGCTCTGGAAACACCATATATTTT. The full variable domain, with the rest looked up from reference TRBV5-1 and TRBJ1-3, is KAGVTQTPRYLIKTRGQQVTLSCSPISGHRSVSWYQQTPGQGLQFLFEYFSETQRNKGNFPGRFSGRQFSNSRSEMNVSTLELGDSALYLCASSPGSSGNTIYFGEGSWLTVV.

DNA of the CDR3: TGTGCAAGTCGCACTGGACTAGCGGGGAGCACAGATACGCAGTATTTT. It encodes CASRTGLAGSTDTQYF. The chain recombines TRBV12-2 with TRBJ2-3; the table's D call, TRBD2, has no DNA check behind it. TRBV12-2 is reported as a pseudogene. The length of the CDR3 is 16 residues.

The chain carries TRBV7-8 and TRBJ2-1; TRBD1 matches at 7 bases. J gave up 6 bases and V 5 bases, and 4 bases lay outside the gene matches. The CDR3 extends over 13 amino acids. The V gene's germline CDR1 is SGHVS and CDR2 FQNEAQ. The CDR3 reads CASSPDRFNEQFF. As DNA, the CDR3 is TGTGCCAGCAGCCCGGACAGGTTCAATGAGCAGTTCTTC.

V and J are TRBV15 and TRBJ1-6; possible D gene TRBD1, 5 bases. The CDR3 totals 15 residues. With 5 bases removed from V and 9 bases from J, the gap between germline ends came to 17 bases. Germline lookup yields CDR1 LNHNV and CDR2 YYDKDF (reference sequence). CDR3 sequence (DNA): TGTGCCACCAGCGGCCGGGACTCTTCGGGTTCACCCCTCCACTTT. Translating gives CATSGRDSSGSPLHF.

This clone showed up just once. V gene TRBV6-5 combines with J gene TRBJ1-3; TRBD1 agrees at 12 bases. Germline values: CDR1 MNHEY, CDR2 SVGAGI. The CDR3 is 15 residues long. V lost 7 bases, J lost 2 bases, and 3 bases stayed unmatched. The CDR3 is CASIGTGGAGNTIYF. The CDR3 DNA reads TGTGCCAGCATCGGGACAGGGGGCGCTGGAAACACCATATATTTT.

CDR3 coding DNA: TGTGCCAGTAGTGACAGGACGAATCAGCCCCAGCATTTT. Its protein product is CASSDRTNQPQHF. The chain links TRBV19 to TRBJ1-5; D is perhaps TRBD1 (6 bases). V lost 5 bases to trimming and J lost 4 bases, with 9 bases between them. Looked up from germline, CDR1 is LNHDA and CDR2 is SQIVND (reference sequence). There are 13 residues in the CDR3.

The chain combines TRBV9 with TRBJ1-1; D possibly corresponds to TRBD1 (5 bases). Trimming took 4 bases from V and 2 from J, leaving 18 bases between them. The CDR3 is 16 amino acids. Germline assignment: CDR1 SGDLS and CDR2 YYNGEE. In DNA form, the CDR3 reads TGTGCCAGCAGCTTTAGATCGACAGCTGTCAACACTGAAGCTTTCTTT. It is translated as CASSFRSTAVNTEAFF.

For the CDR3, the DNA is TGCGCCAGCAGCCAAGAGGGGGTGGGGAGGGTATACAATGAGCAGTTCTTC. This gives the protein CASSQEGVGRVYNEQFF. The chain joins TRBV4-1 to TRBJ2-1; 7 bases align to TRBD2. Germline V gives CDR1 MGHRA, CDR2 YSYEKL. With 0 bases clipped from V and 4 bases from J, the junction kept 9 bases outside the gene matches. There are 17 residues in the CDR3.

The chain has TRBV7-9 and TRBJ2-7, with D tentatively TRBD2 (6 bases). Germline CDR1 and CDR2: SEHNR and FQNEAQ (reference sequence). This CDR3 is built from 13 residues. Trimming removed 8 bases from V and 7 bases from J, with 18 bases in between. The CDR3 is CASLPLMGREQYF. CDR3 DNA sequence: TGTGCCAGCCTCCCTTTGATGGGGAGGGAGCAGTACTTC.

The rearrangement joins TRBV7-6 to TRBJ2-5; perhaps TRBD1 as D (6 bases). V was clipped by 1 base and J by 3 bases, with 18 bases between them. CDR3 length equals 17 residues. The germline V gene encodes CDR1 SGHVS and CDR2 FNYEAQ. The CDR3 DNA is TGTGCCAGCAGCTTAGTCGACTTGGACAGAGAAAAAGAGACCCAGTACTTC. Translating gives CASSLVDLDREKETQYF.

The chain carries TRBV6-5 and TRBJ1-1; a weak D match, TRBD1 (5 bases). CDR3 length equals 13 residues. V shed 6 bases and J shed 7 bases, with 15 bases lying between them. The germline CDR1 and CDR2 sequences are MNHEY and SVGAGI. The DNA of the CDR3 is TGTGCCAGCAGCGGGGGACCAGCACGTGAAGCTTTCTTT. Amino acid sequence: CASSGGPAREAFF.

The sample holds a few counts of this clone. J is TRBJ1-1 and V is TRBV13; D is undetermined. Germline V gene sequence: CDR1 PRHDT, CDR2 FYEKMQ (reference sequence). This CDR3 has 14 amino acids. Trimming shortened V by 1 base and J by 4 bases, and 10 bases separated the two germline ends. The chain's CDR3 is CASSLVVRGTEAFF. For the CDR3, the DNA is TGTGCCAGCAGCTTAGTCGTTCGGGGCACTGAAGCTTTCTTT.

This clone was observed once. The chain combines TRBV6-5 with TRBJ1-5, with 7 bases matching TRBD1. The germline V gene has CDR1 MNHEY and CDR2 SVGAGI. The V gene end was trimmed by 8 bases and the J gene end by 1 base; junction bases not matched to a gene: 5. This CDR3 region has 14 residues. CDR3 region: CASGSTGSNQPQHF. The CDR3 nucleotides are TGTGCCAGCGGGTCGACAGGGAGCAATCAGCCCCAGCATTTT.

The chain employs TRBV6-1 and TRBJ1-2, with a tentative D call TRBD1 (6 bases). V was trimmed by 1 base and J by 7 bases, leaving 19 bases between them. The CDR3 totals 16 residues. Germline lookup yields CDR1 MNHNS and CDR2 SASEGT. The CDR3 reads CASSEEGGGEVSGYTF. The CDR3 coding sequence is TGTGCCAGCAGTGAAGAGGGAGGGGGTGAAGTAAGTGGCTACACCTTC.

The chain carries TRBV5-5 and TRBJ1-4, with TRBD1 matching over 9 bases. The CDR3 runs 15 residues. Per germline, CDR1 SGHKS and CDR2 YYEKEE (reference sequence). V gave up 4 bases and J gave up 5 bases; unmatched junction bases: 6. CDR3 DNA: TGTGCCAGCAGCCCCCAGACAGGGGGGAATGAAAAACTGTTTTTT. Encoded protein: CASSPQTGGNEKLFF.

The chain has TRBV6-2 or TRBV6-3 and TRBJ2-2; possible D gene TRBD2, 5 bases. V dropped 7 bases and J dropped 1 base, with 19 bases sitting between them. The CDR3 loop spans 17 amino acids. CDR1 is MNHEY, CDR2 SVGEGT, per germline. CDR3 sequence: CASIPRTRIGNTGELFF. CDR3 nucleotide sequence: TGTGCCAGCATCCCGCGCACTAGGATAGGGAACACCGGGGAGCTGTTTTTT.

The rearrangement links TRBV3-1 (or the pseudogene TRBV3-2) to TRBJ1-2, with no clear D. The CDR3 length is 13 residues. In germline, CDR1 is LGHDT, CDR2 YNNKEL (reference sequence). The V end was cut by 0 bases, the J end by 4 bases, with 6 bases between. DNA for the CDR3: TGTGCCAGCAGCCAAGAACAGAGCTATGGCTACACCTTC. Encoded protein: CASSQEQSYGYTF.

This rearrangement joins TRBV6-5 to TRBJ1-3, with TRBD1 matching 8 bases. Germline V gene data show CDR1 as MNHEY and CDR2 as SVGAGI. This CDR3 is 15 amino acids long. After removal of 6 bases from V and 4 bases from J, the junction contained 8 bases not matched to a gene. The CDR3 bases are TGTGCCAGCAGCCGACAGGGGACGGCGGGAAACACCATATATTTT. It yields the protein CASSRQGTAGNTIYF.

The CDR3 DNA reads as TGTGCCAGCAGTTTAAGACAGGTGGTAGAGGCTTTCTTT. Amino acids: CASSLRQVVEAFF. The V and J genes are TRBV12-3 or TRBV12-4 and TRBJ1-1, with D possibly matching TRBD1 (6 bases). Trimming took off 2 bases at V and 11 bases at J, with 15 bases between the two ends. The CDR3 covers 13 residues.